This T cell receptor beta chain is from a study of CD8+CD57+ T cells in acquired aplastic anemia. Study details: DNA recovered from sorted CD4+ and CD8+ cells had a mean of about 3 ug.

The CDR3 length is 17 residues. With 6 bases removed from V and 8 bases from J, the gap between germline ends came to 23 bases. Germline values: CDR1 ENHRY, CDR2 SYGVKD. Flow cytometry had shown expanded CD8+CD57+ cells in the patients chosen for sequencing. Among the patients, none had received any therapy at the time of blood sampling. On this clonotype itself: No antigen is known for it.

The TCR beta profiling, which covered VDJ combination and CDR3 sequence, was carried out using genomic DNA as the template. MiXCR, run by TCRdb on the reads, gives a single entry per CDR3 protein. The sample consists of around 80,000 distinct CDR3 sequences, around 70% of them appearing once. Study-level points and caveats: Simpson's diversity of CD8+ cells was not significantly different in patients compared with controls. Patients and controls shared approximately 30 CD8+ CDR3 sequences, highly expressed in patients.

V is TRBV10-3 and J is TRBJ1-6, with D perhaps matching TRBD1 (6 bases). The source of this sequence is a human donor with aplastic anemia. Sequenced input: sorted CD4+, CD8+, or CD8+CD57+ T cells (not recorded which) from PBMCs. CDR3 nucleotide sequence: TGTGCCATCAGCTCGCCTAATACAGGGATAACGGATTCACCCCTCCACTTT. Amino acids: CAISSPNTGITDSPLHF.